This T cell receptor beta chain was obtained from a study of tumor-infiltrating lymphocytes in glioblastoma multiforme. TCRB libraries came from RNA via three nested multiplex PCR rounds. Input was 0.5 ug total RNA, reverse-transcribed with a C-beta primer. A single record per CDR3 protein comes from TCRdb applying MiXCR to the multiplex PCR reads. Of 10,000 to 15,000 distinct CDR3 sequences listed, 64% are singletons. This clonotype was recorded only once. Its antigen remains unknown. CDR1 is DFQATT and CDR2 is SNEGSKA in the germline V gene (reference sequence). The CDR3 runs 14 residues. The V segment lost 6 bases and the J segment 8 bases; nucleotides outside the gene matches: 12. Study findings and constraints: Only one glioblastoma patient had TCR and mutation analysis.

The chain combines TRBV20-1 with TRBJ2-1; 8 bases line up with TRBD2. This clonotype was sampled from a male donor with glioblastoma. The sample comprised brain tumor tissue. CDR3 loop: CSAPPGTRNDEQFF. In DNA, the CDR3 is TGCAGTGCCCCGCCAGGGACTAGAAACGATGAGCAGTTCTTC.